The sequence of this TCR beta chain was determined in a study of blood T cell repertoires in COVID-19 (dated by TCRdb to 2020 to 2022). Notes on the research overall: Samples from collaborators originated in the United States, Italy and Spain and spanned both the acute and convalescent phases of COVID-19. Samples came from the ongoing ImmuneRACE study (first 160 participants) plus 1,254 subjects from 6 global collaborators. Sample metadata almost always included a de-identified subject ID, COVID-19 status, age in years and sex. The repertoires were released in a freely available public database intended as a resource for research on the immune response to SARS-CoV-2. The material from the prospective study consisted of cDNA or gDNA derived from T cells, B-cell-depleted T cells, or PBMCs. Deeply sampled blood TCRbeta repertoires from subjects exposed to, actively infected with, or recovered from COVID-19 were included in the dataset. Where available, HLA class I and class II types were taken from metadata supplied by the sample provider and were not determined by assay-based typing.

TCRbeta CDR3 regions were amplified from genomic DNA by means of the immunoSEQ Assay, a bias-controlled multiplex PCR. The original pipeline was this. The number of nucleated cells in each sample was estimated from the amplification of reference gene primers within the assay. Sequence reads were collapsed and filtered to measure the absolute abundance of every unique TCRbeta CDR3 rearrangement. For each sample, productive Simpson clonality was calculated by taking the square root of Simpson's diversity index across productive rearrangements. Not all clones reach the TCRdb copy of this immuneACCESS table, which keeps in-frame sequences only. Checked studies attribute under half of the gap to unresolved V genes and leave the rest unexplained. V, J and clone size derive from that table, while D and trimming were established from the DNA sequence. Counted in this sample were 250,000 to 400,000 clones; around 90% of them appeared once. The ten largest clonotypes hold roughly 2.8% of the sample.

Taken from the germline V gene (reference sequence), the CDR1 and CDR2 loops are SEHNR and FQNEAQ. The CDR3 contains 13 residues, cysteine and phenylalanine counted. The DNA shown is the 39-base CDR3, in frame from base 1. Ends trimmed: V by 6 bases, J by 15 bases; bases unmatched to a gene: 13. Of note for this clone: This clone's antigen is unknown. There are no base qualities to consult, and no much larger clone falls within one base.

The full study reports these points: How much clinical and demographic metadata was included differed by source and by participant, and the metadata was provided uncurated.

In Seattle, one collaborating source enrolled patients while the infection was active and tracked those patients longitudinally over the course of disease. Collaborating institutions collected whole blood in K2EDTA tubes following their own protocols. Collaborator samples were shipped for TCRbeta analysis as frozen whole blood, isolated PBMCs, or DNA extracted from either sample type. The receptor comes from a woman in her twenties or thirties with COVID-19, enrolled during active disease. Recombination connected TRBV7-9 to TRBJ2-1; 8 bases in the middle match TRBD1. Sequencing was carried out using peripheral blood. The CDR3 protein is CASSGQGAGQGFF. The DNA sequence is given as TGTGCCAGCAGTGGGCAGGGGGCGGGCCAGGGGTTCTTC.